These 11 T cell receptor beta chains were all obtained from the same sample, sequenced in a study of T-cell reconstitution after alpha-beta-depleted transplantation in children. Construction of the TCRbeta library involved unique molecular identifiers. One entry per CDR3 protein results from TCRdb running MiXCR on the PCR reads. This repertoire shows 150,000 to 250,000 distinct CDR3 sequences, approximately 14% found once; its top ten account for approximately 13%. The sample consisted of PBMCs from the stem cell graft donor, taken from the stem cell graft. The receptors here all came from a human donor who donated a stem cell graft to a child with acute lymphoblastic leukemia.

This clonotype was detected ten times or more. The chain has TRBV10-3 and TRBJ2-3; D uncertain. Per germline, CDR1 ENHRY and CDR2 SYGVKD. The CDR3 runs 11 residues. V lost 7 bases, J lost 5 bases, and 7 bases lay in between. CDR3 bases: TGTGCCATCAACAAGGGAGATACGCAGTATTTT. Its translation: CAINKGDTQYF.

There are a few counts of this clonotype. The CDR3 coding sequence is TGTGCCAGTAGTCGACAGGGGGGGGTAACTGAAGCTTTCTTT. Its protein is CASSRQGGVTEAFF. The chain has TRBV19 and TRBJ1-1; 9 nucleotides line up with TRBD1. The V segment lost 5 bases and the J segment 5 bases; nucleotides outside the gene matches: 6. The CDR3 is made up of 14 amino acids. Germline lookup yields CDR1 LNHDA and CDR2 SQIVND (reference sequence).

Many counts were recorded for this clonotype. The rearrangement joins TRBV29-1 to TRBJ2-7, with D hard to call. The germline CDR1 and CDR2 sequences are SQVTM and ANQGSEA. CDR3 length: 10 residues. Deletions cut 7 bases from V and 3 bases from J, with 7 bases between. In DNA form, the CDR3 reads TGCAGCGCACTAAACTACGAGCAGTACTTC. It translates to CSALNYEQYF.

The table lists this clonotype with many counts. This chain uses TRBV5-6 with TRBJ2-7; 8 positions agree with TRBD1. V gave up 3 bases and J gave up 0 bases; unmatched junction bases: 11. Germline values: CDR1 SGHDT, CDR2 YYEEEE. The length of the CDR3 is 17 residues. The CDR3 here is CASSSTLRDRSSYEQYF. CDR3 in DNA: TGTGCCAGCAGCTCTACCCTCAGGGACAGGAGCTCCTACGAGCAGTACTTC. Complete variable domain (other parts from reference TRBV5-6 and TRBJ2-7): DAGVTQSPTHLIKTRGQQVTLRCSPKSGHDTVSWYQQALGQGPQFIFQYYEEEERQRGNFPDRFSGHQFPNYSSELNVNALLLGDSALYLCASSSTLRDRSSYEQYFGPGTRLTVT.

Many counts were recorded for this clonotype. This rearrangement joins TRBV4-2 to TRBJ2-7, with TRBD2 identical over 11 bases. CDR1 is LGHNA and CDR2 is YNFKEQ in the germline V gene. This CDR3 is built from 16 residues. Losses at the gene ends were 0 bases for V and 5 bases for J; bases not matched to a gene: 6. The CDR3, as DNA: TGTGCCAGCAGCCAAGATCTAGCGGGAGGAGTCCACGAGCAGTACTTC. This gives the protein CASSQDLAGGVHEQYF.

This clonotype was seen at least ten times. The V and J genes are TRBV20-1 and TRBJ2-1; D gene ambiguous. There are 15 residues in the CDR3. Trimming took 4 bases from V and 0 from J, leaving 13 bases between them. Germline CDR1 is DFQATT and CDR2 is SNEGSKA (reference sequence). The CDR3 DNA sequence: TGCAGTGCTATGCGGTTTGTAAGCTCCTACAATGAGCAGTTCTTC. This codes for CSAMRFVSSYNEQFF.

This clonotype has a handful of counts. The chain uses TRBV2 and TRBJ2-2; D may be TRBD1 (6 bases). Germline V gene lookup returns CDR1 SNHLY and CDR2 FYNNEI. V lost 5 bases, J lost 5 bases, and 12 bases lay in between. The CDR3 extends over 14 amino acids. The CDR3 here is CASSTGRRTGELFF. Written as DNA, the CDR3 is TGTGCCAGCAGTACAGGGCGGCGGACCGGGGAGCTGTTTTTT.

The genes are TRBV12-3 or TRBV12-4 and TRBJ2-5, with D possibly being TRBD1 or TRBD2 (6 bases each). Trimming stripped 6 bases from V and 5 bases from J, with 28 bases between. This CDR3 is built from 18 residues. The DNA for the CDR3 is TGTGCCAGCAGCTCGGAGGAAGGATTGGGGGGCCCAGGGGAGACCCAGTACTTC. The encoded protein is CASSSEEGLGGPGETQYF.

At least ten counts were recorded for this clonotype. V and J are TRBV12-3 or TRBV12-4 and TRBJ2-1, with a possible D match to TRBD1 (6 bases). The CDR3 totals 15 residues. V dropped 3 bases and J dropped 3 bases, with 12 bases sitting between them. The CDR3 nucleotides read TGTGCCAGCAGTTTCCGGGACATGGGCTACAATGAGCAGTTCTTC. Translating it yields CASSFRDMGYNEQFF.

DNA for the CDR3: TGTGCCAGCAGCTACCTCGGGTATGAGCAGTTCTTC. Translating it yields CASSYLGYEQFF. This chain uses TRBV11-2 with TRBJ2-1, with unresolved D. The germline CDR1 and CDR2 sequences are SGHAT and FQNNGV. V lost 4 bases and J 8 bases, leaving 9 bases between the germline ends. This CDR3 is built from 12 residues.

This clonotype was seen repeatedly, ten times or more. This chain connects TRBV5-1 to TRBJ2-7, with TRBD1 as a possible D gene (5 bases). There are 14 residues in the CDR3. Germline-derived CDR1 and CDR2 are SGHRS and YFSETQ. Deletions cut 2 bases from V and 4 bases from J, with 13 bases between. The CDR3 bases are TGCGCCAGCAGCTTTGGGGCCTCTGGGTACGAGCAGTACTTC. Translating gives CASSFGASGYEQYF.